The next 32 T cell receptor beta chains were all read from a single sample in a study of blood T cells in healthy people across ages. Primed by a sample-barcoded 5' primer and a J-beta primer mix, a second PCR proceeded for 7 to 11 cycles. TCRdb ran MiXCR on the 5' RACE reads and lists one entry per CDR3 protein. The sample lists 550,000 to 650,000 distinct CDR3 sequences; 27% were seen once. The data were also submitted as part of a second study, on T cells of mothers and their children.

The sample was blood. Source of these receptors: a boy aged 2 to 10 in good health.

This clonotype was observed many times. This chain uses TRBV7-2 with TRBJ2-5; unclear D gene. The CDR3 runs 11 residues. CDR1 and CDR2 from the germline V gene are SGHTA and FQGNSA. V lost 1 base and J 7 bases, leaving 4 bases between the germline ends. CDR3 in DNA: TGTGCCAGCAGCTTAGTTGGGACCCAGTACTTC. It specifies CASSLVGTQYF.

The rearrangement links TRBV7-8 to TRBJ2-1, with a tentative D call TRBD2 (5 bases). CDR1 is SGHVS, CDR2 FQNEAQ, per germline. The V end lost 2 bases, the J end lost 8 bases, and 13 bases lay between the germline ends. This CDR3 spans 14 amino acids. CDR3 DNA: TGTGCCAGCAGCTTAATAGCCGGAGGCTATGAGCAGTTCTTC. It is translated as CASSLIAGGYEQFF.

This chain joins TRBV7-2 and TRBJ2-5; TRBD2 matches at 7 bases. CDR1 and CDR2 from the germline V gene are SGHTA and FQGNSA. The CDR3 length is 15 residues. Losses at the gene ends were 3 bases for V and 4 bases for J; bases not matched to a gene: 8. The CDR3 DNA reads as TGTGCCAGCAGCTTCACAGGCGGGGGAGGAGAGACCCAGTACTTC. Its translation: CASSFTGGGGETQYF.

The table lists this clonotype with a few counts. A much larger clone sits a single nucleotide away, making a read error possible. CDR3 loop: CASSERGRNTGELFF. The CDR3 nucleotides read TGTGCCAGCAGTGAACGGGGCAGGAACACCGGGGAGCTGTTTTTT. This sequence joins TRBV25-1 and TRBJ2-2; D may correspond to TRBD1 or TRBD2 (5 bases each). The CDR3 sequence is 15 residues long. V lost 2 bases and J 1 base, leaving 8 bases between the germline ends. The germline gives CDR1 MGHDK, CDR2 SYGVNS.

This clonotype appeared a few times. The chain couples TRBV10-3 to TRBJ1-1; possible D gene TRBD1, 6 bases. The V gene's germline CDR1 is ENHRY and CDR2 SYGVKD. V lost 0 bases to trimming and J lost 7 bases, with 9 bases between them. There are 13 residues in the CDR3. CDR3 protein: CAISESRQVEAFF. The CDR3 DNA sequence: TGTGCCATCAGTGAGTCTCGACAGGTTGAAGCTTTCTTT.

This clonotype was detected a few times. The rearrangement joins TRBV13 to TRBJ2-1; D may be TRBD1 (5 bases). V was shortened by 0 bases and J by 8 bases, with 14 bases between the two germline ends. Germline loops: CDR1 PRHDT, CDR2 FYEKMQ (reference sequence). The CDR3 covers 15 residues. The DNA of the CDR3 is TGTGCCAGCAGCTTAGGCCCGGGCAGGGCTGATGAGCAGTTCTTC. Translation: CASSLGPGRADEQFF.

This clonotype was counted between two and nine times. The chain is built from TRBV20-1 and TRBJ2-5; 12 nucleotides match TRBD2. CDR1 DFQATT and CDR2 SNEGSKA come from the germline V gene (reference sequence). The junction had 6 bases not matched to a gene; V was cut back by 0 bases and J by 4 bases. The CDR3 has 16 residues. In DNA form, the CDR3 reads TGCAGTGCTAGAGAAACCGGGACTAGCGGGCGAGAGACCCAGTACTTC. This translates into CSARETGTSGRETQYF.

The rearrangement joins TRBV28 to TRBJ1-2; D unclear. V shed 6 bases and J shed 0 bases, with 8 bases lying between them. Germline loops: CDR1 MDHEN, CDR2 SYDVKM. This CDR3 is 13 amino acids long. The CDR3 loop reads CASSRRANYGYTF. DNA for the CDR3: TGTGCCAGCAGCAGGAGAGCTAACTATGGCTACACCTTC.

This sequence joins TRBV7-8 and TRBJ2-5, with 12 bases lining up with TRBD2. With 2 bases clipped from V and 7 bases from J, the junction kept 5 bases outside the gene matches. Germline V lookup: CDR1 SGHVS, CDR2 FQNEAQ. The CDR3 runs to 15 residues. The CDR3 DNA follows: TGTGCCAGCAGCTTATGGACTAGCGGGGATCCGACCCAGTACTTC. This gives the protein CASSLWTSGDPTQYF.

This clonotype was found a few times. The V gene is TRBV6-2 or TRBV6-3, the J gene TRBJ2-5; D gene unclear. From germline, CDR1 is MNHEY and CDR2 SVGEGT. Between the trimmed V and J ends, which lost 6 bases and 2 bases, there was a span of 7 bases. The CDR3 runs 12 residues. Here the CDR3 reads CASSHIQETQYF. In DNA form, the CDR3 reads TGTGCCAGCAGCCATATTCAAGAGACCCAGTACTTC.

A few counts support this clonotype. V usage is TRBV12-3 or TRBV12-4 and J usage is TRBJ2-5; 10 nucleotides match TRBD2. The DNA end is a closer match to TRBJ2-7, so the J assignment may be wrong. This CDR3 spans 13 amino acids. The CDR3 DNA reads TGTGCCAGCAGGCCTAGCGGGGGACGCGAGCAGTACTTC. This sequence encodes CASRPSGGREQYF.

The rearrangement uses TRBV12-3 or TRBV12-4 and TRBJ2-3, with 7 bases that match TRBD2. Losses at the gene ends were 7 bases for V and 0 bases for J; bases not matched to a gene: 7. The CDR3 has 15 amino acids. CDR3 loop: CASTLGLDSTDTQYF. The CDR3, as DNA: TGTGCCAGCACCCTCGGACTAGACAGCACAGATACGCAGTATTTT.

The gene calls are TRBV20-1 and TRBJ1-2; 10 nucleotides align to TRBD1. CDR3 length: 14 residues. Germline V gives CDR1 DFQATT, CDR2 SNEGSKA (reference sequence). With 5 bases clipped from V and 1 base from J, the junction kept 4 bases outside the gene matches. CDR3 sequence reads: CSALRTGGNYGYTF. CDR3 coding DNA: TGCAGTGCTTTAAGGACAGGGGGTAACTATGGCTACACCTTC.

V and J are TRBV7-9 and TRBJ2-7; 7 bases are shared with TRBD2. J gave up 0 bases and V 1 base, and 15 bases lay outside the gene matches. The germline gives CDR1 SEHNR, CDR2 FQNEAQ (reference sequence). The CDR3 totals 19 residues. CDR3 DNA: TGTGCCAGCAGCTTAGAATATAGCGAAGCCGGGACTAACTCCTACGAGCAGTACTTC. Amino acid sequence: CASSLEYSEAGTNSYEQYF.

The table lists this clonotype with a few counts. The chain combines TRBV7-9 with TRBJ2-5; 9 nucleotides match TRBD1. TRBJ2-1 matches the DNA end more closely, so the J call is doubtful. Germline V lookup: CDR1 SEHNR, CDR2 FQNEAQ (reference sequence). CDR3 length: 14 amino acids. DNA of the CDR3: TGTGCCAGCAGCAAGGGACAGGGTGGCAATGAGCAGTTCTTC. Amino acid sequence: CASSKGQGGNEQFF.

This clonotype was seen more than once but under ten times. J is TRBJ2-3 and V is TRBV30, with D possibly TRBD1 on 7 matching bases. CDR3 size: 15 residues. CDR1 is GTSNPN, CDR2 SVGIG, per germline (reference sequence). V lost 5 bases, J lost 4 bases, and 19 bases lay in between. DNA of the CDR3: TGTGCCTGGGGGCTTGCCAGGGGGGCCTCAGATACGCAGTATTTT. Translating gives CAWGLARGASDTQYF.

The chain uses TRBV2 and TRBJ2-3; TRBD2 aligns across 10 bases. Germline V gene sequence: CDR1 SNHLY, CDR2 FYNNEI. The V and J ends lost 3 bases and 2 bases, in that order; junction bases with no gene match: 2. This CDR3 spans 15 amino acids. The CDR3 loop reads CASSESGGATDTQYF. In nucleotides, the CDR3 is TGTGCCAGCAGTGAGAGCGGGGGGGCCACAGATACGCAGTATTTT.

The chain carries TRBV20-1 and TRBJ1-4; tentatively, D is TRBD1 (6 bases). The CDR3 is made up of 14 amino acids. CDR1 DFQATT and CDR2 SNEGSKA come from the germline V gene (reference sequence). V lost 5 bases and J lost 6, with 16 bases in between. The CDR3 protein is CSAQKGGGDEKLFF. The DNA for the CDR3 is TGCAGTGCTCAGAAAGGGGGAGGAGATGAAAAACTGTTTTTT.

This clonotype was seen a single time. The chain joins TRBV4-1 to TRBJ2-5; D is uncertain. The CDR3 spans 13 residues. CDR1 is MGHRA and CDR2 is YSYEKL in the germline V gene. Trimming took off 4 bases at V and 4 bases at J, with 10 bases between the two ends. The CDR3 is CASSLAPAETQYF. CDR3 DNA sequence: TGCGCCAGCAGCCTCGCACCGGCAGAGACCCAGTACTTC.

The chain uses TRBV27 and TRBJ2-1; 9 bases align to TRBD2. CDR1 is MNHEY and CDR2 is SMNVEV in the germline V gene (reference sequence). This CDR3 has 16 residues. V gave up 5 bases and J gave up 0 bases; unmatched junction bases: 5. The CDR3 loop is CASSPSGKSSYNEQFF. The CDR3 coding sequence is TGTGCCAGCAGTCCTAGCGGGAAGAGCTCCTACAATGAGCAGTTCTTC.

The chain carries TRBV5-5 and TRBJ1-2; 9 bases are a match to TRBD1. V shed 4 bases, J shed 8 bases, and the junction held 3 bases outside the gene matches. Germline values: CDR1 SGHKS, CDR2 YYEKEE (reference sequence). This CDR3 is 12 amino acids long. CDR3 sequence (DNA): TGTGCCAGCAGCCAGACAGGGGGAGGCTACACCTTC. As protein: CASSQTGGGYTF.

This clonotype appeared a few times. The CDR3, as DNA: TGTGCCAGCAGCTTAATCCTCACAGATACGCAGTATTTT. This gives the protein CASSLILTDTQYF. V is TRBV11-2 and J is TRBJ2-3; no clear D. V gave up 2 bases and J gave up 2 bases, with 5 bases separating them. The CDR3 runs to 13 residues. CDR1 and CDR2 from the germline V gene are SGHAT and FQNNGV.

The chain employs TRBV27 and TRBJ1-4; no clear D gene. The V end was cut by 7 bases, the J end by 5 bases, with 14 bases between. This CDR3 is built from 14 residues. The germline gives CDR1 MNHEY, CDR2 SMNVEV (reference sequence). The CDR3 is CASKPQIENEKLFF. In DNA form, the CDR3 reads TGTGCCAGCAAACCGCAAATCGAGAATGAAAAACTGTTTTTT. Complete variable domain (other parts from reference TRBV27 and TRBJ1-4): EAQVTQNPRYLITVTGKKLTVTCSQNMNHEYMSWYRQDPGLGLRQIYYSMNVEVTDKGDVPEGYKVSRKEKRNFPLILESPSPNQTSLYFCASKPQIENEKLFFGSGTQLSVL.

V and J are TRBV19 and TRBJ2-5; the match to TRBD2 covers 12 bases. Germline loops: CDR1 LNHDA, CDR2 SQIVND (reference sequence). V trimming: 7 bases; J trimming: 5 bases; junction bases outside the gene matches: 8. The CDR3 loop spans 15 amino acids. The CDR3 spells CASTRTSGDFETQYF. CDR3 bases: TGTGCCAGTACGCGGACTAGCGGGGACTTTGAGACCCAGTACTTC.

V usage is TRBV21-1 and J usage is TRBJ2-1; TRBD2 was called by the table and not checked on the DNA. TRBV21-1 counts as a pseudogene. CDR3 size: 15 residues. The CDR3 reads CASESGRNSYNEQFF. The CDR3 DNA reads TGTGCCAGTGAGAGCGGGAGAAACTCCTACAATGAGCAGTTCTTC.

There are a few counts of this clonotype. This chain connects TRBV6-1 to TRBJ1-3, with a weak D call TRBD1 (6 bases). V was pared by 4 bases and J by 4 bases, with 14 bases between. Germline CDR1 and CDR2: MNHNS and SASEGT. The CDR3 spans 15 residues. Here the CDR3 reads CASSVYRVSGNTIYF. CDR3 sequence (DNA): TGTGCCAGCAGTGTATACAGGGTTTCCGGAAACACCATATATTTT.

The J gene is TRBJ2-1, the V gene TRBV6-1; tentatively, D is TRBD2 (6 bases). CDR3 length: 14 residues. V gave up 4 bases and J gave up 4 bases, with 11 bases separating them. Germline lookup yields CDR1 MNHNS and CDR2 SASEGT. The CDR3 here is CASSGTSIYNEQFF. The CDR3 DNA reads as TGTGCCAGCAGTGGTACTAGCATATACAATGAGCAGTTCTTC.

J is TRBJ1-6 and V is TRBV6-5; D is undetermined. Germline V CDR1 and CDR2: MNHEY, SVGAGI. The CDR3 extends over 15 amino acids. V dropped 6 bases and J dropped 3 bases, with 12 bases sitting between them. As DNA, the CDR3 is TGTGCCAGCAGAGAGGACGGGCTCTATAATTCACCCCTCCACTTT. Its protein is CASREDGLYNSPLHF.

This chain uses TRBV2 with TRBJ2-5, with D perhaps TRBD1 (6 bases). The CDR3 is 15 residues long. V shed 4 bases and J shed 5 bases, with 17 bases lying between them. From germline, CDR1 is SNHLY and CDR2 FYNNEI. CDR3 residues: CASSARGHSRETQYF. CDR3 nucleotides: TGTGCCAGCAGTGCTAGGGGACACAGCCGGGAGACCCAGTACTTC.

The CDR3 nucleotides read TGTGCCAGTAGTATACAAGGGGCGTACACTGAAGCTTTCTTT. It translates to CASSIQGAYTEAFF. This sequence joins TRBV19 and TRBJ1-1; weak D call: TRBD1 (5 bases). From germline, CDR1 is LNHDA and CDR2 SQIVND (reference sequence). The CDR3 extends over 14 amino acids. V was cut by 2 bases and J by 3 bases, with 10 bases left in between. The entire variable domain, with the rest obtained from reference TRBV19 and TRBJ1-1, is as follows: DGGITQSPKYLFRKEGQNVTLSCEQNLNHDAMYWYRQDPGQGLRLIYYSQIVNDFQKGDIAEGYSVSREKKESFPLTVTSAQKNPTAFYLCASSIQGAYTEAFFGQGTRLTVV.

This clonotype appeared a few times. J is TRBJ2-7 and V is TRBV20-1, with 12 positions matching TRBD2. The CDR3 consists of 13 residues. CDR1 and CDR2 (germline): DFQATT, SNEGSKA (reference sequence). Trimming cost V 7 bases and J 2 bases; bases outside gene matches: 3. The CDR3 spells CSVASGGAYEQYF. CDR3 nucleotides: TGCAGTGTAGCTAGCGGGGGGGCCTACGAGCAGTACTTC.

This clonotype appeared a few times. J is TRBJ2-5 and V is TRBV28; D may match TRBD1 or TRBD2 (5 bases each). The CDR3 length is 12 residues. The V gene's germline CDR1 is MDHEN and CDR2 SYDVKM. Trimming left V 5 bases short and J 11 bases short, with 15 bases between. The CDR3 spells CASSDSLREQYF. The CDR3 coding sequence is TGTGCCAGCAGTGACAGCCTTAGGGAGCAGTACTTC.